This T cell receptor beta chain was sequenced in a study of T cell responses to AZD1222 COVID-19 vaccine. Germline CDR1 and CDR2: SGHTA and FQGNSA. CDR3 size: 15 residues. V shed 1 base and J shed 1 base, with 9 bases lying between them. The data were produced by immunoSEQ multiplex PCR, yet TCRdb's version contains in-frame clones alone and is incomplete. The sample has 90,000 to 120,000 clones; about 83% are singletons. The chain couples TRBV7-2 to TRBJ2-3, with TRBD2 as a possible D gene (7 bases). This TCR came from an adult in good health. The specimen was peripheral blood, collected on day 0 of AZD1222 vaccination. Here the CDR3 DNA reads TGTGCCAGCAGCTTAGGGGAGGGGGGCACAGATACGCAGTATTTT. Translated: CASSLGEGGTDTQYF.